The 18 T cell receptor beta chains below were found in one sample sequenced in a study of T cell responses to AZD1222 COVID-19 vaccine. Profiled with immunoSEQ multiplex PCR; TCRdb holds only in-frame clones, not every one. The table records roughly 120,000 clones, around 90% of them present only once. The sequenced sample was peripheral blood, obtained 28 days after the second AZD1222 dose. The receptors derive from an adult who received the AZD1222 COVID-19 vaccine.

Regarding this clone: At one boundary the junction diverges from the germline segment, which might be a read error. This rearrangement joins TRBV12-3 or TRBV12-4 to TRBJ2-7; either TRBD1 or TRBD2 may supply D (5 bases each). The CDR3 is made up of 13 amino acids. The CDR3 reads CASSFLGQGPLFF. DNA of the CDR3: TGTGCCAGCAGTTTCCTTGGGCAGGGACCCCTATTTTTC.

The chain carries TRBV7-9 and TRBJ1-5; D not certain. The germline gives CDR1 SEHNR, CDR2 FQNEAQ (reference sequence). The CDR3 totals 13 residues. Trimming cost V 5 bases and J 6 bases, with 11 bases left between them. The CDR3 bases are TGTGCCAGCAGCCACGACCGAATTCAGCCCCAGCATTTT. It translates to CASSHDRIQPQHF.

V is TRBV18 and J is TRBJ2-7; no reliable D call. Germline-derived CDR1 and CDR2 are KGHSH and LQKENI. There are 12 residues in the CDR3. The V end lost 9 bases, the J end lost 5 bases, and 14 bases lay between the germline ends. The CDR3 nucleotides read TGTGCCAGTTCATTGTCCCGGGACGAGCAGTACTTC. Translation gives CASSLSRDEQYF.

This clone is a singleton in its sample. V and J are TRBV18 and TRBJ1-1; D not resolved. CDR1 KGHSH and CDR2 LQKENI come from the germline V gene. Trimming took off 3 bases at V and 1 base at J, with 12 bases between the two ends. This CDR3 has 15 amino acids. The CDR3 here is CASSPTNVPNTEAFF. CDR3 DNA sequence: TGTGCCAGCTCACCCACGAACGTGCCGAACACTGAAGCTTTCTTT. Full variable domain (outside the CDR3, taken from reference TRBV18 and TRBJ1-1): NAGVMQNPRHLVRRRGQEARLRCSPMKGHSHVYWYRQLPEEGLKFMVYLQKENIIDESGMPKERFSAEFPKEGPSILRIQQVVRGDSAAYFCASSPTNVPNTEAFFGQGTRLTVV.

J is TRBJ2-7 and V is TRBV2; 11 bases agree with TRBD2. The V gene's germline CDR1 is SNHLY and CDR2 FYNNEI. The CDR3 contains 16 residues. V was pared by 7 bases and J by 4 bases, with 12 bases of the junction left unmatched. In DNA form, the CDR3 reads TGTGCCAGCACTAAAAATGGAGTAGCGGGGGGGTACGAGCAGTACTTC. This sequence encodes CASTKNGVAGGYEQYF. Full variable domain (missing parts from reference TRBV2 and TRBJ2-7): EPEVTQTPSHQVTQMGQEVILRCVPISNHLYFYWYRQILGQKVEFLVSFYNNEISEKSEIFDDQFSVERPDGSNFTLKIRSTKLEDSAMYFCASTKNGVAGGYEQYFGPGTRLTVT.

This clone was recorded once. The chain is built from TRBV12-3 or TRBV12-4 and TRBJ1-2; D uncertain. The CDR3 totals 11 residues. V gave up 6 bases and J gave up 4 bases, with 6 bases separating them. CDR3: CASRQSYGYTF. For the CDR3, the DNA is TGTGCCAGCAGACAGAGCTATGGCTACACCTTC.

The V call is TRBV13, the J call TRBJ1-1, with D hard to call. The V gene's germline CDR1 is PRHDT and CDR2 FYEKMQ (reference sequence). Trimming shortened V by 4 bases and J by 0 bases, and 24 bases separated the two germline ends. The CDR3 consists of 19 residues. The CDR3 loop is CASSSTIVQPMTLNTEAFF. The CDR3 DNA reads as TGTGCCAGCAGCTCAACCATAGTGCAACCCATGACCTTGAACACTGAAGCTTTCTTT.

The chain joins TRBV6-1 to TRBJ2-5; the D gene could be TRBD1 or TRBD2 (5 bases each). The CDR3 has 15 amino acids. V was shortened by 2 bases and J by 5 bases, with 15 bases between the two germline ends. Looked up from germline, CDR1 is MNHNS and CDR2 is SASEGT. The CDR3 is CASSENLRGRETQYF. The CDR3 DNA is TGTGCCAGCAGTGAAAATTTGAGGGGTAGGGAGACCCAGTACTTC.

The chain employs TRBV5-5 and TRBJ2-7, with a possible D match to TRBD2 (5 bases). Looked up from germline, CDR1 is SGHKS and CDR2 is YYEKEE (reference sequence). CDR3 length: 14 amino acids. Trimming cost V 0 bases and J 2 bases, with 9 bases left between them. CDR3 DNA: TGTGCCAGCAGCTTGGTAGGAGGCCCCTACGAGCAGTACTTC. Protein sequence: CASSLVGGPYEQYF.

The chain carries TRBV6-5 and TRBJ2-5; D call uncertain. The V gene's germline CDR1 is MNHEY and CDR2 SVGAGI. CDR3 size: 11 residues. V was trimmed by 6 bases and J by 2 bases, leaving 4 bases between them. DNA for the CDR3: TGTGCCAGCAGAGAGCAAGAGACCCAGTACTTC. This gives the protein CASREQETQYF.

J is TRBJ2-1 and V is TRBV14, with 11 bases matching TRBD1. Germline V gene data show CDR1 as SGHDN and CDR2 as FVKESK. V lost 5 bases and J lost 7; bases outside the gene matches: 4. The CDR3 has 14 residues. The CDR3 nucleotides are TGTGCCAGCAGCACGGGACAGGGGGTAAATGAGCAGTTCTTC. Protein product: CASSTGQGVNEQFF.

This clone was counted only a few times. This chain joins TRBV11-2 and TRBJ2-3; 7 nucleotides match TRBD1. Losses at the gene ends were 6 bases for V and 3 bases for J; bases not matched to a gene: 3. CDR3 length: 13 residues. Germline CDR1 reads SGHAT; CDR2 reads FQNNGV. This CDR3 is CASRTGWTDTQYF. In nucleotides, the CDR3 is TGTGCCAGCAGGACAGGGTGGACAGATACGCAGTATTTT.

This chain joins TRBV7-2 and TRBJ2-3; unclear D gene. Germline V gene data show CDR1 as SGHTA and CDR2 as FQGNSA. The CDR3 length is 14 residues. V lost 4 bases, J lost 4 bases, and 12 bases lay in between. The CDR3 loop is CASSSLHSSDTQYF. In DNA form, the CDR3 reads TGTGCCAGCAGCTCCCTTCACTCTTCAGATACGCAGTATTTT.

This chain's CDR3 is CASSSVRGGEAFF. CDR3 in DNA: TGTGCCAGCAGCTCCGTGAGGGGAGGGGAAGCTTTCTTT. The gene calls are TRBV7-9 and TRBJ1-1, with D possibly TRBD1 on 5 matching bases. Per germline, CDR1 SEHNR and CDR2 FQNEAQ (reference sequence). Trimming removed 4 bases from V and 8 bases from J, with 14 bases in between. The CDR3 totals 13 residues.

This clone was counted once. The chain carries TRBV5-8 and TRBJ2-1; D assignment may be TRBD1 or TRBD2 (5 bases each). Germline loops: CDR1 SGHTS, CDR2 YDEGEE. The length of the CDR3 is 17 residues. V gave up 4 bases and J gave up 2 bases, with 19 bases separating them. CDR3 sequence: CASSRSGLLGAYNEQFF. The CDR3 DNA follows: TGTGCCAGCAGCCGTTCGGGGCTACTTGGCGCCTACAATGAGCAGTTCTTC.

The chain employs TRBV7-9 and TRBJ2-7, with a tentative D call TRBD2 (6 bases). Trimming took off 1 base at V and 3 bases at J, with 10 bases between the two ends. The CDR3 length is 14 residues. Germline lookup yields CDR1 SEHNR and CDR2 FQNEAQ (reference sequence). Here the CDR3 DNA reads TGTGCCAGCAGCTTAGACGGGGGAGGCTACGAGCAGTACTTC. This gives the protein CASSLDGGGYEQYF. The full variable domain, its missing parts supplied by reference TRBV7-9 and TRBJ2-7, is DTGVSQNPRHKITKRGQNVTFRCDPISEHNRLYWYRQTLGQGPEFLTYFQNEAQLEKSRLLSDRFSAERPKGSFSTLEIQRTEQGDSAMYLCASSLDGGGYEQYFGPGTRLTVT.

The CDR3 region has the DNA TGCAGCGTTGCCTTGGGGTCCGTGAACACTGAAGCTTTCTTT. As protein: CSVALGSVNTEAFF. V gene TRBV29-1 combines with J gene TRBJ1-1; D remains ambiguous. V lost 4 bases to trimming and J lost 0 bases, with 12 bases between them. CDR1 and CDR2 (germline): SQVTM, ANQGSEA. The CDR3 contains 14 residues. The complete variable domain, with remaining parts taken from reference TRBV29-1 and TRBJ1-1, reads SAVISQKPSRDICQRGTSLTIQCQVDSQVTMMFWYRQQPGQSLTLIATANQGSEATYESGFVIDKFPISRPNLTFSTLTVSNMSPEDSSIYLCSVALGSVNTEAFFGQGTRLTVV.

This clone was counted a few times. This chain connects TRBV5-1 to TRBJ1-4; 8 bases are a match to TRBD1. CDR1 is SGHRS and CDR2 is YFSETQ in the germline V gene. V was pared by 1 base and J by 4 bases, with 3 bases of the junction left unmatched. The CDR3 loop spans 15 amino acids. CDR3 nucleotide sequence: TGCGCCAGCAGCTTGATGACAGGGGTTAATGAAAAACTGTTTTTT. It codes for CASSLMTGVNEKLFF.